Listed below are T cell receptor beta chains from one sample, sequenced in a study of glioma-infiltrating T cells. Via MiXCR, TCRdb re-called the multiplex PCR reads, giving one row per CDR3 protein. The table has around 350,000 distinct CDR3 sequences, about 40% seen once. Sequenced sample: glioma tissue, nonneoplastic brain tissue, or PBMCs (not recorded which). All receptors derive from a human donor with low-grade glioma or glioblastoma, undergoing nonglioma brain surgery, or in good health (not recorded which). CDR3s include the opening cysteine and the closing phenylalanine or tryptophan. The D gene is left open where the match is weak. Some rows have no size entry. The others give once, few or many, or a class for an expanded clone.

cdr3_length	v_call	clone_size	d_call	j_call	cdr3_nt	cdr3_aa
19	TRBV20-1	few	.	TRBJ2-6	TGCAGTGCTAGAGATGTGATAGGACAGAAATTATATGGGGCCAACGTCCTGACTTTC	CSARDVIGQKLYGANVLTF
16	TRBV11-2	.	.	TRBJ1-1	TGTGCCAGCAGCTTATTTATAAGGGGGTCGGACACTGAAGCTTTCTTT	CASSLFIRGSDTEAFF
14	TRBV7-3	.	.	TRBJ1-1	TGTGCCAGCAGCTTATCCCAGGGGAGCACTGAAGCTTTCTTT	CASSLSQGSTEAFF
15	TRBV5-4	few	TRBD2	TRBJ2-7	TGTGCCAGCAGCTCCAGCGGGAGGGCCGACTACGAGCAGTACTTC	CASSSSGRADYEQYF
16	TRBV12-3/TRBV12-4	.	TRBD2	TRBJ2-1	TGTGCCAGCAGTTTACAACTAGCGGGAGGTCGGGATGAGAAGTTCTTC	CASSLQLAGGRDEKFF
12	TRBV20-1	.	.	TRBJ1-1	TGCAGTGCTAGGGTAGGGAACACTGAAGTTTTCTTT	CSARVGNTEVFF
16	TRBV7-2	.	.	TRBJ1-3	TGTGCCAGCAGCCAAGAGGCAGGGGCCTTTGGAAACACCATATATTTT	CASSQEAGAFGNTIYF
19	TRBV5-1	.	TRBD2	TRBJ2-3	TGCGCCAGCAGCTTGGACTCTAGCGGGAGGGCCGCAGGGATAGATACGCAGTATTTT	CASSLDSSGRAAGIDTQYF
17	TRBV19	.	.	TRBJ2-2	TGTGCCAGCAGTAGGAGGTTGGTCAGGGATAACACCGGTGAGCTGTTTTTT	CASSRRLVRDNTGELFF
15	TRBV6-2/TRBV6-3	many	.	TRBJ2-7	TGTGCCAGCAGCCCCAGGGGACTTACCGACTACGAGCAGTACTTC	CASSPRGLTDYEQYF
15	TRBV12-3/TRBV12-4	.	TRBD1	TRBJ1-6	TGTGCCAGCAGTTTATTGGGACAGGGGCCTCCACCCCTCCACTTT	CASSLLGQGPPPLHF
13	TRBV7-2	.	.	TRBJ1-2	TGTGTTAGCACCTTTGGGCCCAACTATGGCTACACCTTC	CVSTFGPNYGYTF
14	TRBV6-1	many	TRBD2	TRBJ2-1	TGTGCCAGCGGCGGACTAGCGATCTACAATGAGCAGTTCTTC	CASGGLAIYNEQFF
14	TRBV6-1	many	.	TRBJ2-1	TGTGCCAGCAGTCTGGAGGGCTCCTACAATGAGCAGTTCTTC	CASSLEGSYNEQFF
15	TRBV6-2/TRBV6-3	.	TRBD1	TRBJ1-2	TGTGCCAGCAGGCCGGGACAGGGGTATGGCTATGGCTACACCTTC	CASRPGQGYGYGYTF
13	TRBV6-1	few	.	TRBJ1-3	TGTGCCAGCAGACTCCGCTCTGGAAACACCATATATTTT	CASRLRSGNTIYF
13	TRBV4-3	.	TRBD1	TRBJ1-1	TGCGCCAGCAGATACCAGGGGGCCGCTGAAGCTTTCTTT	CASRYQGAAEAFF
14	TRBV28	.	.	TRBJ2-7	TGTGCCAGCGCCGTGCCGGGCGGGTCCTACAAGCAGTACTTC	CASAVPGGSYKQYF
13	TRBV6-5	many	.	TRBJ2-7	TGTGCCAGCAGTTACTATAGGGCCTACGAGCAGTACTTC	CASSYYRAYEQYF
16	TRBV6-2/TRBV6-3	few	TRBD2	TRBJ2-5	TGTGCCAGCAGCCAGACTAGCGGGAGTGGCCGAGAGACCCAGTACTTC	CASSQTSGSGRETQYF
12	TRBV15	many	.	TRBJ2-1	TGTGCCACCTCACCCTACGCCGGTGAGCAGTTCTTC	CATSPYAGEQFF
15	TRBV6-5	few	TRBD1	TRBJ2-7	TGTGCCAGCAGTTACTCGACAGGGGGCTCCTACGAGCAGTACTTC	CASSYSTGGSYEQYF
16	TRBV19	.	TRBD2	TRBJ2-3	TGTGCCAGTAGTCCACCTAGCGGGGCCTCACCGTATACGCAGTATTTT	CASSPPSGASPYTQYF
16	TRBV28	.	.	TRBJ1-5	TGTGCCAGCAGTAATATCAGGGAATATAGCAATCAGCCCCAGCATTTT	CASSNIREYSNQPQHF
17	TRBV28	.	TRBD1	TRBJ1-1	TGTGCCAGCAGTCCAAATAGATGGGGACAGGAGAACACTGAAGCTTTCTTT	CASSPNRWGQENTEAFF
14	TRBV4-3	few	.	TRBJ1-2	TGCGCCAGCAGCCAAGCTCTCCCTCCGCGGGGCTACACCTTC	CASSQALPPRGYTF
15	TRBV20-1	many	TRBD2	TRBJ2-1	TGCAGTGCTAGAGCGAGCGGGGGAACTGGCAATGAGCAGTTCTTC	CSARASGGTGNEQFF
16	TRBV27	many	.	TRBJ2-2	TGTGCCAGCAGTCTACTCGCGTTCGCGAACACCGGGGAGCTGTTTTTT	CASSLLAFANTGELFF
14	TRBV6-2/TRBV6-3	many	.	TRBJ2-7	TGTGCCAGCAGTTACCCCAGGAGCTCCTACGAGCAGTACTTC	CASSYPRSSYEQYF
15	TRBV4-2	.	.	TRBJ2-7	TGTGCCAGCAGCAGAGGCGGGCACGGATCCTACGAGCAGTACTTC	CASSRGGHGSYEQYF
13	TRBV29-1	once	.	TRBJ2-6	TGCAGCGTTGTCCGGGCCGGGGCCAACGTCCTGACTTTC	CSVVRAGANVLTF
17	TRBV6-5	.	.	TRBJ2-1	TGTGCCAGCAGTTACTCGATAACGCGGGCCGGAAACAATAAGCAGTTCTTC	CASSYSITRAGNNKQFF
15	TRBV5-4	.	.	TRBJ2-3	TGTGCCAGCAGCTTGGGGTCGGGACGGACAGATACGCAGTATTTT	CASSLGSGRTDTQYF
16	TRBV27	.	TRBD2	TRBJ2-2	TGTGCCAGCAGCGTATCAACAGCGGGAAGAGCCGGGGAGCTGTTTTTT	CASSVSTAGRAGELFF
14	TRBV4-2	few	.	TRBJ2-1	TGTGCCAGCAGCCAAGAGGGCAGGGATAATGAGCAGTTCTTC	CASSQEGRDNEQFF
15	TRBV2	few	.	TRBJ1-5	TGTGCCAGCAGTGATCGGGGGGGACGCAATCAGCCCCAGCATTTT	CASSDRGGRNQPQHF
13	TRBV7-3	.	.	TRBJ1-1	TGTGCCAGCAGCTTTCGGAGGAGCACTGAAGCTTTCTTT	CASSFRRSTEAFF
16	TRBV15	many	TRBD1	TRBJ2-7	TGTGCCACCAGTCCCAGACGCGGGACAGGGCTCTACGAGCAGTACTTC	CATSPRRGTGLYEQYF
20	TRBV4-1	few	TRBD2	TRBJ2-1	TGCGCCAGCAGCCAAGTCTACCAGGGACTAGCGGGATTCCGAGACAATGAGCAGTTCTTC	CASSQVYQGLAGFRDNEQFF
14	TRBV6-1	many	.	TRBJ1-2	TGTGCCAGCAGTAGCAGCGGGGGATGGTATGGCTACACCTTC	CASSSSGGWYGYTF
22	TRBV28	.	TRBD2	TRBJ2-1	TGTGCCAGCAGTCCCCGACAAATCACTTTCGGTACGCTACCGGGACTAGCATTCGAGCAGTTCTTC	CASSPRQITFGTLPGLAFEQFF
17	TRBV6-1	once	TRBD2	TRBJ2-2	TGTGCAAGCAGAGACCTTCTAGCGGGGAGGGGCACCGGGGAGCTGTTTTTT	CASRDLLAGRGTGELFF
16	TRBV24-1	.	.	TRBJ1-5	TGTGCCACCAGTGATAATGACAGTGCCAATCGTCAGCCCCAGCATTTT	CATSDNDSANRQPQHF
16	TRBV15	.	TRBD2	TRBJ2-3	TGTGCCGCCAGCAGAGATCTAGCGGGAAACACAGATACGCAGTATTTT	CAASRDLAGNTDTQYF
16	TRBV24-1	many	.	TRBJ2-3	TGTGCCACCAGTCCAACGGGCGTGGACCACACAGATACGCAGTATTTT	CATSPTGVDHTDTQYF
12	TRBV6-5	.	.	TRBJ2-7	TGTGCCAGCAGTTTTCGGGTATGCGAGCAGTACTTC	CASSFRVCEQYF
16	TRBV6-2/TRBV6-3	few	.	TRBJ2-5	TGTGCCAGCAGTTACCGCAGGGAATTGAATGGGGAGACCCAGTACTTC	CASSYRRELNGETQYF
18	TRBV25-1	.	TRBD1	TRBJ2-1	TGTGCCAGCAGTGGATCATTAATCGGGGACAGGCCCTACAATGAGCAGTTCTTC	CASSGSLIGDRPYNEQFF
17	TRBV18	.	TRBD2	TRBJ2-7	TGTGCCAGCTCACCTACTTGGACTAGCGGTAGTAGGAATGAGCAGTACTTC	CASSPTWTSGSRNEQYF
15	TRBV28	many	TRBD2	TRBJ2-1	TGTGCCAGCAGTGGAGCGGGAGGATCCTACAATGAGCAGTTCTTC	CASSGAGGSYNEQFF
14	TRBV20-1	.	.	TRBJ2-7	TGCAGTTCTAGAAATCCGGGATCATTCTACGAGCAGTACTTC	CSSRNPGSFYEQYF
17	TRBV7-6	few	.	TRBJ1-5	TGTGCCAGCAGCTCCTTGACCCCGCCCTATAGCAATCAGCCCCAGCATTTT	CASSSLTPPYSNQPQHF
13	TRBV6-6	.	.	TRBJ2-3	TGTGCCAGCAGGCAGGCTAGCACAGATACGCAGTATTTT	CASRQASTDTQYF